Listed below are T cell receptor beta chains from one sample, sequenced in a study of blood T cell repertoires in COVID-19. TCRdb's table, derived via immunoSEQ multiplex PCR, lists solely in-frame clones and lacks some. Here the sample spans some 39,000 clones, 75% to 90% being singletons. Sequences were obtained from peripheral blood. The receptors here all came from a man aged 55 to 70 with acute or convalescent COVID-19. Both conserved end residues are part of each CDR3. The order of the fields is CDR3 length, D gene, V gene, J gene, clone size, CDR3 protein, CDR3 DNA. A D gene is named only where the DNA matches it firmly. For some rows the clone size is stated as once, few or many, or as a class when expanded; others skip it.

>15|TRBD1|TRBV9|TRBJ1-6|few
CASGQTGDPNSPLHF
TGTGCCAGCGGCCAAACAGGGGACCCAAATTCACCCCTCCACTTT
>13|NA|TRBV19|TRBJ1-1|few
CASSISGSTEAFF
TGTGCCAGTAGTATATCTGGCTCCACTGAAGCTTTCTTT
>15|TRBD2|TRBV4-3|TRBJ2-3|NA
CASSQTAGGTDTQYF
TGCGCCAGCAGCCAAACGGCGGGGGGCACAGATACGCAGTATTTT
>13|NA|TRBV6-5|TRBJ1-5|NA
CASSLDWNQPQHF
TGTGCCAGCAGTTTAGACTGGAATCAGCCCCAGCATTTT
>12|TRBD1|TRBV29-1|TRBJ1-1|NA
CSVVQGRTEAFF
TGCAGCGTCGTACAGGGGAGGACTGAAGCTTTCTTT
>14|NA|TRBV23-1|TRBJ2-5|NA
CASSPPAGRETQYF
TGCGCCAGCAGTCCCCCCGCGGGGAGGGAGACCCAGTACTTC
>16|NA|TRBV5-5|TRBJ2-6|NA
CASSLDIPSGANVLTF
TGTGCCAGCAGCCTGGACATCCCCTCTGGGGCCAACGTCCTGACTTTC
>16|TRBD2|TRBV9|TRBJ2-3|NA
CASSVGASGSYDTQYF
TGTGCCAGCAGCGTAGGGGCTAGCGGGAGTTACGATACGCAGTATTTT
>17|TRBD1|TRBV5-4|TRBJ2-5|once
CASSQNPTGTAKETQYF
TGTGCCAGCAGCCAGAACCCGACCGGGACAGCAAAAGAGACCCAGTACTTC
>13|NA|TRBV29-1|TRBJ1-1|few
CSVGEARGTEAFF
TGCAGCGTTGGTGAGGCACGAGGGACTGAAGCTTTCTTT
>14|TRBD1|TRBV28|TRBJ1-2|NA
CASSGGQAVGGYTF
TGTGCCAGCAGCGGAGGACAGGCTGTAGGTGGCTACACCTTC
>17|TRBD1|TRBV28|TRBJ1-1|NA
CASSLWPTGGSLAEAFF
TGTGCCAGCAGTTTATGGCCGACAGGGGGGAGTCTGGCTGAAGCTTTCTTT
>11|NA|TRBV12-3/TRBV12-4|TRBJ1-4|NA
CASTGGGKLFF
TGTGCCAGCACGGGAGGAGGAAAACTGTTTTTT
>13|NA|TRBV4-3|TRBJ1-5|few
CASSQDRNQPQHF
TGCGCCAGCAGCCAAGATAGAAATCAGCCCCAGCATTTT
>15|TRBD1|TRBV19|TRBJ2-3|NA
CASSSPGQGTDTQYF
TGTGCCAGTAGCTCTCCGGGACAGGGAACAGATACGCAGTATTTT
>17|TRBD2|TRBV7-2|TRBJ2-2|NA
CASSWTSGGAGTGELFF
TGTGCCAGCAGCTGGACTAGCGGGGGGGCGGGCACCGGGGAGCTGTTTTTT
>14|NA|TRBV3-1/TRBV3-2|TRBJ1-1|NA
CASSRSRQNTEAFF
TGTGCCAGCAGTCGGAGCCGGCAGAACACTGAAGCTTTCTTT
>16|TRBD2|TRBV5-5|TRBJ2-3|NA
CASNRIAGASTDTQYF
TGTGCCAGCAACCGAATAGCGGGGGCCAGCACAGATACGCAGTATTTT
>16|NA|TRBV6-1|TRBJ1-3|NA
CASSEIGAGLTDTIYF
TGTGCCAGCAGTGAAATTGGTGCAGGGTTGACAGACACCATATATTTT
>13|NA|TRBV28|TRBJ2-1|NA
CASSLDREPSQFF
TGTGCCAGCAGTTTAGATCGGGAGCCTTCCCAGTTCTTC
>12|NA|TRBV7-6|TRBJ1-4|NA
CASSLVGEKLFF
TGTGCCAGCAGCTTAGTCGGTGAAAAACTGTTTTTT
>15|NA|TRBV5-1|TRBJ1-1|NA
CASSFGRGVNTEAFF
TGCGCCAGCAGCTTCGGCCGGGGGGTGAACACTGAAGCTTTCTTT
>15|NA|TRBV6-5|TRBJ2-7|NA
CASSYGPPSSYEQYF
TGTGCCAGCAGTTACGGCCCTCCTAGCTCCTACGAGCAGTACTTC
>14|TRBD2|TRBV3-1/TRBV3-2|TRBJ2-2|NA
CASKRGGATGELFF
TGTGCCAGCAAGCGGGGGGGGGCCACCGGGGAGCTGTTTTTT
>11|NA|TRBV2|TRBJ2-7|NA
CASSEYLPQYF
TGTGCCAGCAGTGAATATCTCCCTCAGTACTTC
>16|TRBD2|TRBV6-1|TRBJ2-5|NA
CASSGALAGHQETQYF
TGTGCCAGCAGTGGGGCTCTAGCGGGACACCAAGAGACCCAGTACTTC
>14|TRBD2|TRBV6-5|TRBJ2-7|NA
CASSPGEAGNEQYF
TGTGCCAGCAGTCCCGGAGAAGCGGGAAACGAGCAGTACTTC
>12|TRBD1|TRBV6-5|TRBJ1-2|few
CASRTLGQGTTF
TGTGCCAGCAGGACCCTGGGACAGGGGACAACCTTC
>14|TRBD1|TRBV5-1|TRBJ2-5|NA
CASSWTGDFETQYF
TGCGCCAGCAGCTGGACAGGGGATTTTGAGACCCAGTACTTC
>12|NA|TRBV6-5|TRBJ1-1|NA
CASSRHGTEAFF
TGTGCCAGCAGCCGACACGGAACTGAAGCTTTCTTT
>15|TRBD2|TRBV4-3|TRBJ2-1|NA
CASSQERSGVNEQFF
TGCGCCAGCAGCCAAGAGCGAAGCGGGGTGAATGAGCAGTTCTTC
>14|TRBD1|TRBV29-1|TRBJ2-7|NA
CSVSAPGQGYEQYF
TGCAGCGTCTCAGCACCGGGACAGGGATACGAGCAGTACTTC
>15|NA|TRBV28|TRBJ1-3|NA
CASSSRTVAGNTIYF
TGTGCCAGCAGTTCCCGGACAGTTGCTGGAAACACCATATATTTT